What follows describes a single TCR beta chain. Profiled with immunoSEQ multiplex PCR; TCRdb holds only in-frame clones, not every one. The table has around 430,000 clones, roughly 89% seen once. This record comes from a study of blood T cell repertoires in COVID-19. Study as a whole: Researchers got acute and convalescent COVID-19 samples from the United States, Italy and Spain.

Sequencing input: PBMCs or T cells enriched from blood (not recorded which). This TCR was recovered from a woman between 45 and 60 years old who had recovered from COVID-19.

The DNA of the CDR3 is TGTGCCAGCAGCCAGCGACAGAGCGGGGGAGCCTACAATGAGCAGTTCTTC. Amino acids: CASSQRQSGGAYNEQFF. The chain is built from TRBV4-2 and TRBJ2-1; 8 positions agree with TRBD2. Germline CDR1 reads LGHNA; CDR2 reads YNFKEQ. CDR3 length: 17 residues. Trimming took 3 bases from V and 2 from J; bases not matched to a gene: 9.